Here is one T cell receptor (beta chain) with its context. The antigen remains undetermined. This PCR relied on a set of 60 Vbeta primers and 13 Jbeta primers. Using immunoSEQ multiplex PCR, the repertoire was profiled, and TCRdb retains in-frame clones only, with some absent. Here the sample table reports about 110,000 clones. The data are from a study of cytomegalovirus exposure and HLA in healthy donors. Study summary: One earlier analysis, a look at around 180 million T cells, found some 100 million unique TCR beta sequences.

Broader study findings: According to the study, 160 or so TCR beta chains were cytomegalovirus-associated. Sequencing had likely introduced a cluster of highly shared sequence variants as an artifact. Common viral pathogens (according to a later analysis) appeared linked to several of the most significant clusters.

The sequencing sample was made of PBMCs. The receptor's source is a man between 45 and 60 years old in good health and CMV-seronegative.

The CDR3 region is CASRPRSSGANVLTF. The CDR3 DNA is TGTGCCAGCAGACCCCGGAGCTCTGGGGCCAACGTCCTGACTTTC. The J gene is TRBJ2-6, the V gene TRBV27; no reliable D call. CDR3 size: 15 residues. Trimming removed 6 bases from V and 0 bases from J, with 9 bases in between. The germline V gene encodes CDR1 MNHEY and CDR2 SMNVEV (reference sequence).